This TCR beta chain came from a study of T cell changes during pregnancy in multiple sclerosis (dated 2019 in TCRdb). Study-level background: Changes in the T cell repertoire over the course of pregnancy were examined in this study in women with multiple sclerosis.

The library was built by means of the immunoSEQ multiplex PCR assay. In its TCRdb copy, this immuneACCESS table keeps in-frame sequences only and misses some clones. Where compared with another copy, unresolved V genes explain less than half of these, and the others have no known cause. In this sample the table shows some 37,000 clones, 85% to 95% of which occur a single time. Jointly, the top ten make up over 0.95% of the sample. Note on this clone: Its antigen is not yet known. Nothing much larger sits one base from this clone, and base qualities are not available.

The clonotype originates from a female donor with multiple sclerosis, enrolled in a pregnancy study. Sequencing was performed on PBMCs (not recorded whether the cells were cultured).

The nucleotide sequence reads as follows: TGTGCCAGCAGCTGGGACAGGGGCCGAGGCTACACCTTC. Translated, it reads CASSWDRGRGYTF. The chain is assembled from TRBV2 and TRBJ1-2, with TRBD1 matching 10 junction bases. From V the trimming removes 6 bases and from J it removes 8 bases, while the gene matches leave 6 bases of the junction unaccounted for. Taken from cysteine to phenylalanine, the CDR3 has 13 residues. The retained sequence is limited to the CDR3, 39 bases, with the frame set at the first base. CDR1 and CDR2, per the germline V gene, are SNHLY and FYNNEI.